This T cell receptor beta chain came from a study of regulatory T cells in long-lasting Graves disease. Study-wide results and limits: Favored usage of TRBV28, TRBJ1-2 and TRBJ2-5 was recorded in persistent disease. Persistent patients shared thousands of public clonotypes among themselves. Newly diagnosed patients shared fewer, at roughly 900.

For TCR beta, libraries came from iRepertoire HTBI primers and Arm-PCR of CDR3 regions. TCRdb processed the multiplex PCR reads anew with MiXCR; each CDR3 protein has one entry. The sample yields 300,000 to 400,000 distinct CDR3 sequences, 15% to 20% seen once. To note about this clonotype: Its antigen is unidentified.

As for time point: persistent/refractory GD, antithyroid drugs over 5 years with positive TRAb. RNA from PBMCs was the source of the TCR library. V lost 5 bases to trimming and J lost 1 base, with 13 bases between them. The V gene's germline CDR1 is SGHRS and CDR2 YFSETQ. The CDR3 contains 14 residues. This specimen was peripheral blood mononuclear cells (PBMCs), taken when the disease was refractory, from a patient treated with antithyroid drugs. The chain uses TRBV5-1 and TRBJ2-7, with a weak D call TRBD1 (5 bases). This sequence originates from a female donor with Graves disease. CDR3 DNA sequence: TGCGCCAGCAGATTCACGACAGATTCCTACGAGCAGTACTTC. Translation gives CASRFTTDSYEQYF. The full variable domain, completed using reference TRBV5-1 and TRBJ2-7, is KAGVTQTPRYLIKTRGQQVTLSCSPISGHRSVSWYQQTPGQGLQFLFEYFSETQRNKGNFPGRFSGRQFSNSRSEMNVSTLELGDSALYLCASRFTTDSYEQYFGPGTRLTVT.